This TCR beta chain came from a study of blood T cell repertoires in COVID-19. Germline V CDR1 and CDR2: SGHRS, YFSETQ. The CDR3 length is 15 residues. V shed 6 bases, J shed 1 base, and the junction held 6 bases outside the gene matches. Profiled with immunoSEQ multiplex PCR; TCRdb holds only in-frame clones, not every one. The data hold roughly 100,000 clones, with about four fifths observed a single time. The clonotype was recovered from a woman older than 75 with acute or convalescent COVID-19. The sample consisted of peripheral blood. This chain joins TRBV5-1 and TRBJ2-2, with 7 bases lining up with TRBD2. This CDR3 reads CASTLAGRNTGELFF. In DNA form, the CDR3 reads TGCGCCAGCACTTTAGCGGGCCGGAACACCGGGGAGCTGTTTTTT.